The 30 T cell receptor beta chains below all came from one sample that was sequenced in a study of radiotherapy plus CTLA-4 blockade in lung cancer. The assay was immunoSEQ multiplex PCR, and TCRdb's table has in-frame clones only and misses some. The sample lists over 60,000 clones; more than 85% were seen once. Specimen: peripheral blood, collected from a patient treated with radiotherapy plus ipilimumab. Receptor source: a human donor with non-small cell lung cancer who had stable disease on radiotherapy plus ipilimumab.

V is TRBV7-2 and J is TRBJ1-1; tentative D call: TRBD1 (6 bases). CDR1 is SGHTA and CDR2 is FQGNSA in the germline V gene. V was clipped by 8 bases and J by 1 base, with 14 bases between them. This CDR3 spans 14 amino acids. The CDR3 DNA is TGTGCCAGCGGCCCAAGGGGGGGGAACACTGAAGCTTTCTTT. Translated: CASGPRGGNTEAFF.

CDR3 region: CASSSGQPQETQYF. The DNA of the CDR3 is TGCGCCAGCAGCTCGGGACAGCCACAAGAGACCCAGTACTTC. The genes are TRBV5-1 and TRBJ2-5, with 7 bases identical to TRBD1. With 3 bases clipped from V and 2 bases from J, the junction kept 4 bases outside the gene matches. CDR3 length equals 14 residues. The germline V gene has CDR1 SGHRS and CDR2 YFSETQ.

The gene calls are TRBV5-1 and TRBJ1-2, with D unclear. V dropped 2 bases and J dropped 2 bases, with 13 bases sitting between them. The CDR3 has 15 amino acids. The germline V gene has CDR1 SGHRS and CDR2 YFSETQ. CDR3 bases: TGCGCCAGCAGCTTAACGGTGGGCGTGAACTATGGCTACACCTTC. Translating gives CASSLTVGVNYGYTF. Using reference TRBV5-1 and TRBJ1-2 for the parts outside the CDR3, the full variable domain is KAGVTQTPRYLIKTRGQQVTLSCSPISGHRSVSWYQQTPGQGLQFLFEYFSETQRNKGNFPGRFSGRQFSNSRSEMNVSTLELGDSALYLCASSLTVGVNYGYTFGSGTRLTVV.

The rearrangement links TRBV4-1 to TRBJ2-3; D possibly matches TRBD1 or TRBD2 (5 bases each). CDR3 length: 17 amino acids. CDR1 is MGHRA and CDR2 is YSYEKL in the germline V gene. The ends were cut back, 0 bases at V and 4 bases at J, with 17 bases in the middle. This chain's CDR3 is CASSQDGAGSGADTQYF. The CDR3 DNA reads as TGCGCCAGCAGCCAAGATGGGGCAGGGAGCGGCGCAGATACGCAGTATTTT.

The chain is built from TRBV19 and TRBJ2-2; D may be TRBD2 (6 bases). The length of the CDR3 is 13 residues. V was shortened by 5 bases and J by 7 bases, with 11 bases between the two germline ends. In germline, CDR1 is LNHDA, CDR2 SQIVND (reference sequence). The CDR3 loop is CASSRWGDGELFF. The CDR3 region has the DNA TGTGCCAGTAGTCGGTGGGGGGACGGGGAGCTGTTTTTT.

The V call is TRBV7-6, the J call TRBJ2-7; TRBD1 is a possible D gene (5 bases). The CDR3 sequence is 15 residues long. Trimming pared 5 bases from V and 2 bases from J, leaving 16 bases between. CDR1 is SGHVS, CDR2 FNYEAQ, per germline. CDR3: CASSPGSVRTYEQYF. The DNA of the CDR3 is TGTGCCAGCAGCCCAGGGTCGGTGAGGACCTACGAGCAGTACTTC.

The V and J genes are TRBV19 and TRBJ1-2; D is unresolved. The CDR3 is 13 amino acids. The V end lost 7 bases, the J end lost 9 bases, and 18 bases lay between the germline ends. Germline values: CDR1 LNHDA, CDR2 SQIVND (reference sequence). The CDR3 DNA reads TGTGCCAGTACCCCAACCAGGACGTGGAGCTACACCTTC. Protein sequence: CASTPTRTWSYTF.

This rearrangement joins TRBV11-3 to TRBJ2-5; 8 bases align to TRBD2. V gave up 4 bases and J gave up 5 bases; unmatched junction bases: 12. The CDR3 is made up of 16 amino acids. The germline gives CDR1 SGHNT, CDR2 YENEEA. The CDR3 is CASSSRSGGLRETQYF. The CDR3 DNA reads as TGTGCCAGCAGCTCCAGGAGCGGGGGACTCCGGGAGACCCAGTACTTC. Looking up the rest from reference TRBV11-3 and TRBJ2-5 gives the full variable domain: EAGVVQSPRYKIIEKKQPVAFWCNPISGHNTLYWYLQNLGQGPELLIRYENEEAVDDSQLPKDRFSAERLKGVDSTLKIQPAELGDSAVYLCASSSRSGGLRETQYFGPGTRLLVL.

V usage is TRBV6-6 and J usage is TRBJ2-7, with a possible D match to TRBD2 (6 bases). Trimming took off 6 bases at V and 3 bases at J, with 18 bases between the two ends. The germline V gene encodes CDR1 MNHNY and CDR2 SVGAGI (reference sequence). The CDR3 length is 15 residues. The CDR3: CASSPIGGGGYEQYF. The CDR3 nucleotides read TGTGCCAGCAGCCCGATCGGGGGAGGAGGCTACGAGCAGTACTTC.

This rearrangement joins TRBV7-2 to TRBJ2-1, with unresolved D. V lost 0 bases and J lost 4, with 10 bases in between. CDR1 and CDR2 from the germline V gene are SGHTA and FQGNSA. CDR3 size: 15 residues. As DNA, the CDR3 is TGTGCCAGCAGCTTAGCGTATGGCGCTTACAATGAGCAGTTCTTC. Translating it yields CASSLAYGAYNEQFF.

The chain employs TRBV7-6 and TRBJ2-1; no reliable D call. Trimming pared 6 bases from V and 0 bases from J, leaving 9 bases between. This CDR3 is 14 amino acids long. In germline, CDR1 is SGHVS, CDR2 FNYEAQ. CDR3 region: CASSSAGSYNEQFF. DNA for the CDR3: TGTGCCAGCAGTAGTGCTGGCTCCTACAATGAGCAGTTCTTC. Combining the CDR3 with reference TRBV7-6 and TRBJ2-1 gives the whole variable domain GAGVSQSPRYKVTKRGQDVALRCDPISGHVSLYWYRQALGQGPEFLTYFNYEAQQDKSGLPNDRFSAERPEGSISTLTIQRTEQRDSAMYRCASSSAGSYNEQFFGPGTRLTVL.

The chain recombines TRBV5-1 with TRBJ1-1, with TRBD1 as a possible D gene (5 bases). The CDR3 covers 14 residues. V was trimmed by 3 bases and J by 1 base, leaving 10 bases between them. CDR1 and CDR2 (germline): SGHRS, YFSETQ. CDR3 nucleotide sequence: TGCGCCAGCAGCTGGGGACCCTCGAACACTGAAGCTTTCTTT. It yields the protein CASSWGPSNTEAFF.

This clone appeared once. The genes are TRBV27 and TRBJ2-2; 9 nucleotides line up with TRBD2. The CDR3 totals 16 residues. Germline CDR1 is MNHEY and CDR2 is SMNVEV (reference sequence). The V segment lost 4 bases and the J segment 4 bases; nucleotides outside the gene matches: 7. CDR3 in amino acids: CASSSPGLATTGELFF. CDR3 bases: TGTGCCAGCAGTTCCCCCGGACTAGCGACCACCGGGGAGCTGTTTTTT.

The CDR3 protein is CASSRSPGQGFYEQYF. The CDR3 DNA follows: TGCGCCAGCAGCCGCTCCCCGGGACAGGGGTTTTACGAGCAGTACTTC. The chain couples TRBV4-1 to TRBJ2-7; 10 bases are shared with TRBD1. This CDR3 comprises 16 residues. The V gene end was trimmed by 4 bases and the J gene end by 4 bases; junction bases not matched to a gene: 10. Per the germline V gene, CDR1 is MGHRA and CDR2 is YSYEKL.

The gene calls are TRBV28 and TRBJ2-1; D may be TRBD1 or TRBD2 (5 bases each). The germline V and J ends were trimmed by 1 base and 5 bases, with 9 bases remaining between them. The CDR3 contains 14 residues. CDR1 is MDHEN, CDR2 SYDVKM, per germline. CDR3 coding DNA: TGTGCCAGCAGTTTATCGGGACGGAACAATGAGCAGTTCTTC. It translates to CASSLSGRNNEQFF.

The chain employs TRBV15 and TRBJ2-5, with D unresolved. Matching the DNA end better, TRBJ2-7 makes the J call doubtful. Germline lookup yields CDR1 LNHNV and CDR2 YYDKDF (reference sequence). CDR3 length: 16 amino acids. The DNA for the CDR3 is TGTGCCACCAGCAGGCCCCGGGCCCTTGGGTCCTACGAGCAGTACTTC. Protein sequence: CATSRPRALGSYEQYF.

In its sample, this clone was seen once. The chain joins TRBV6-4 to TRBJ2-2; possibly TRBD2 for D (5 bases). The germline CDR1 and CDR2 sequences are MRHNA and SNTAGT. The CDR3 spans 13 residues. The V end was cut by 8 bases, the J end by 7 bases, with 14 bases between. The CDR3 DNA sequence: TGTGCCAGCTCCCCGGAGGAGTACGGGGAGCTGTTTTTT. Its translation: CASSPEEYGELFF.

The CDR3 sequence is CASRDQGNTGELFF. DNA of the CDR3: TGTGCCAGCAGGGATCAGGGAAACACCGGGGAGCTGTTTTTT. The rearrangement joins TRBV2 to TRBJ2-2; weak D call: TRBD1 (5 bases). From germline, CDR1 is SNHLY and CDR2 FYNNEI. The CDR3 spans 14 residues. V dropped 6 bases and J dropped 2 bases, with 10 bases sitting between them.

The J gene is TRBJ2-3, the V gene TRBV5-8; D uncertain. The ends were cut back, 1 base at V and 5 bases at J, with 14 bases in the middle. Germline CDR1 reads SGHTS; CDR2 reads YDEGEE. The CDR3 sequence is 15 residues long. The CDR3 spells CASSLSATWGDTQYF. The CDR3 coding sequence is TGTGCCAGCAGCTTGTCAGCGACTTGGGGAGATACGCAGTATTTT.

The chain links TRBV27 to TRBJ1-1; no reliable D call. Trimming removed 2 bases at V and 4 bases at J, with 8 bases between. The V gene's germline CDR1 is MNHEY and CDR2 SMNVEV (reference sequence). The CDR3 loop spans 13 amino acids. DNA for the CDR3: TGTGCCAGCAGTTTAACACCTACCACTGAAGCTTTCTTT. Protein product: CASSLTPTTEAFF.

The genes are TRBV5-1 and TRBJ2-7, with D perhaps matching TRBD1 (6 bases). This CDR3 region has 15 residues. V was trimmed by 0 bases and J by 4 bases, leaving 14 bases between them. Germline loops: CDR1 SGHRS, CDR2 YFSETQ. The CDR3 region is CASSLGAQGPYEQYF. The CDR3 DNA is TGCGCCAGCAGCTTGGGGGCGCAGGGGCCTTACGAGCAGTACTTC.

This sequence joins TRBV27 and TRBJ2-1; D call uncertain. The germline V and J ends were trimmed by 7 bases and 1 base, with 11 bases remaining between them. The CDR3 consists of 14 residues. Germline loops: CDR1 MNHEY, CDR2 SMNVEV (reference sequence). The CDR3 nucleotides read TGTGCCAGCAAGTCGGGCAGGTCCTACAATGAGCAGTTCTTC. This translates into CASKSGRSYNEQFF.

The chain recombines TRBV5-1 with TRBJ1-6; 7 bases line up with TRBD1. Germline V lookup: CDR1 SGHRS, CDR2 YFSETQ. The CDR3 consists of 15 residues. V gave up 4 bases and J gave up 9 bases; unmatched junction bases: 10. In DNA form, the CDR3 reads TGCGCCAGCAGCCGTGAGGGGGCGCAGTCTTCACCCCTCCACTTT. Translated, it gives CASSREGAQSSPLHF.

The gene calls are TRBV6-1 and TRBJ1-1; TRBD1 might be the D (6 bases). This CDR3 contains 13 residues. Trimming removed 2 bases at V and 4 bases at J, with 8 bases between. Germline CDR1 and CDR2: MNHNS and SASEGT. The CDR3 DNA reads as TGTGCCAGCAGTGAAACAGGGAGCACTGAAGCTTTCTTT. It is translated as CASSETGSTEAFF.

V usage is TRBV7-9 and J usage is TRBJ2-7; perhaps TRBD2 as D (7 bases). The CDR3 is 16 amino acids. CDR1 SEHNR and CDR2 FQNEAQ come from the germline V gene (reference sequence). V lost 2 bases to trimming and J lost 7 bases, with 21 bases between them. DNA of the CDR3: TGTGCCAGCAGCTTACTAAAAGGGGAGGGGGTCCCTGAGCAGTACTTC. Residues: CASSLLKGEGVPEQYF.

The V call is TRBV7-3, the J call TRBJ1-6, with 7 bases identical to TRBD1. Looked up from germline, CDR1 is SGHTA and CDR2 is FQGTGA. J lost 7 bases, V lost 0 bases, and 3 bases had no gene match. This CDR3 has 15 residues. The CDR3 spells CASSLTGGGNSPLHF. DNA of the CDR3: TGTGCCAGCAGCTTAACAGGGGGCGGAAATTCACCCCTCCACTTT.

CDR3 residues: CASSQERGVPYEQYF. The CDR3, as DNA: TGCGCCAGCAGCCAAGAACGGGGGGTCCCCTACGAGCAGTACTTC. This rearrangement joins TRBV4-1 to TRBJ2-7, with 7 nucleotides matching TRBD2. From germline, CDR1 is MGHRA and CDR2 YSYEKL. Losses at the gene ends were 0 bases for V and 2 bases for J; bases not matched to a gene: 4. This CDR3 is built from 15 residues.

Here the CDR3 DNA reads TGTGCCAGCAGCTTCAGGGGGCGTAATCAAGAGACCCAGTACTTC. Its translation: CASSFRGRNQETQYF. The chain carries TRBV7-9 and TRBJ2-5; TRBD1 agrees at 8 bases. Unmatched junction bases numbered 5, after V lost 3 bases and J lost 2 bases. CDR1 and CDR2 from the germline V gene are SEHNR and FQNEAQ (reference sequence). This CDR3 is 15 amino acids long.

The chain combines TRBV27 with TRBJ2-1; TRBD2 aligns across 10 bases. The germline gives CDR1 MNHEY, CDR2 SMNVEV (reference sequence). V shed 8 bases and J 5 bases; nucleotides not matched to a gene: 9. This CDR3 is 15 amino acids long. CDR3 region: CASGYLAGVDNEQFF. The CDR3 nucleotides are TGTGCCAGCGGGTACCTAGCGGGAGTAGACAATGAGCAGTTCTTC.

The chain has TRBV6-5 and TRBJ1-2, with D maybe TRBD1 (6 bases). The V gene lost 7 bases and the J gene lost 7 bases, with 19 bases spanning the gap. Looked up from germline, CDR1 is MNHEY and CDR2 is SVGAGI. This CDR3 is 14 amino acids long. The CDR3 region has the DNA TGTGCCAGCACCGTCGGACAGTTGGATCGTGGCTACACCTTC. Its protein product is CASTVGQLDRGYTF.